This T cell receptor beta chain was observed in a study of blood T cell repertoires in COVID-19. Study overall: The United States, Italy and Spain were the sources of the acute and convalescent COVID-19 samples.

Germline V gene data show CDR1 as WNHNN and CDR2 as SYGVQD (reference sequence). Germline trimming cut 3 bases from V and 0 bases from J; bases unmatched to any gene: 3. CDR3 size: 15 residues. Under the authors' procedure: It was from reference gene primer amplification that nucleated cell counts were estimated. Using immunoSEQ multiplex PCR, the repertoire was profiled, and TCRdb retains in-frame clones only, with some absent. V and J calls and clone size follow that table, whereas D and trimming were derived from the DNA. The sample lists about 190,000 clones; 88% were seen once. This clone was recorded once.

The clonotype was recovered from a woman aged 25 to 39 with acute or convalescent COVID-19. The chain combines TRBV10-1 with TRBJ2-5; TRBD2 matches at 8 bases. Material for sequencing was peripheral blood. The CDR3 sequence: CASSDLAGNQETQYF. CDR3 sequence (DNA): TGCGCCAGCAGTGACCTAGCGGGTAACCAAGAGACCCAGTACTTC.